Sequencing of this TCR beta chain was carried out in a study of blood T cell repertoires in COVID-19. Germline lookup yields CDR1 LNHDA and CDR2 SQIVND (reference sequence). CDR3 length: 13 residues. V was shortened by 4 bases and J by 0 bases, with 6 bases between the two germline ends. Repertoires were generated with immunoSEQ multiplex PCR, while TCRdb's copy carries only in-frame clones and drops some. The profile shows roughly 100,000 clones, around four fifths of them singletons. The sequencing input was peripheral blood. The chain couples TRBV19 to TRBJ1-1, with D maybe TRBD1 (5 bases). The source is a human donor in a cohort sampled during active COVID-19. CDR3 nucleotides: TGTGCCAGTAGTACGACAGTGAACACTGAAGCTTTCTTT. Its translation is CASSTTVNTEAFF.